This T cell receptor beta chain was profiled in a study of blood T cell repertoires in COVID-19. Germline CDR1 reads SNHLY; CDR2 reads FYNNEI. CDR3 length: 13 amino acids. Trimming stripped 6 bases from V and 2 bases from J, with 10 bases between. Profiling relied on immunoSEQ multiplex PCR, and the TCRdb table lists in-frame clones only, not all of them. Here the sample spans about 240,000 clones, approximately 86% being singletons. This clone showed up just a few times. The chain uses TRBV2 and TRBJ1-2; D perhaps matches TRBD1 (5 bases). The receptor's source is a man in his sixties who had recovered from COVID-19. Sequenced: peripheral blood. The CDR3 sequence is CASSVDINYGYTF. Written as DNA, the CDR3 is TGTGCCAGCAGCGTGGACATCAACTATGGCTACACCTTC.